This TCR beta chain was captured in a study of regulatory dendritic cells for organ transplantation. This clone has a single count. The target antigen is unknown. The V end was cut by 4 bases, the J end by 7 bases, with 17 bases between. The CDR3 length is 14 residues. Germline V gene data show CDR1 as SNHLY and CDR2 as FYNNEI. Measured with immunoSEQ multiplex PCR; TCRdb has only the in-frame clones, and not every one. The table lists about 12,000 clones, 74% of them singletons. CFSE-labeled sorted T cells met regulatory or mature dendritic cells for under 6 days. This chain joins TRBV2 and TRBJ2-7; tentatively, D is TRBD1 (7 bases). The material sequenced was naive CD4+ T cells from blood cultured with regulatory dendritic cells. The subset was: CD45RA+ naive T cells. This TCR came from a human donor in good health. In DNA form, the CDR3 reads TGTGCCAGCAGTGGGAGCAGGGGGGAGATGGAGCAGTACTTC. Translation: CASSGSRGEMEQYF.